These 3 T cell receptor beta chains were sequenced from one sample in a study of shared clonotypes between healthy human individuals. Clones were read by immunoSEQ multiplex PCR, and TCRdb kept only the in-frame ones, dropping some. This table holds more than 400,000 clones, approximately 82% found once. What was sequenced was PBMCs. These receptors were collected from a middle-aged woman in good health. Some clones in this sample may be carry-over from other donors' samples.

This rearrangement joins TRBV5-5 to TRBJ1-2; 7 bases fit TRBD1. After removal of 2 bases from V and 5 bases from J, the junction contained 9 bases not matched to a gene. CDR3 length equals 15 residues. The germline V gene has CDR1 SGHKS and CDR2 YYEKEE (reference sequence). The CDR3 protein is CASSFDPGQMYGYTF. The CDR3 DNA reads TGTGCCAGCAGCTTCGACCCGGGACAGATGTATGGCTACACCTTC.

The chain combines TRBV7-3 with TRBJ2-1; 8 positions match TRBD2. The germline gives CDR1 SGHTA, CDR2 FQGTGA. J gave up 7 bases and V 1 base, and 6 bases lay outside the gene matches. This CDR3 is 15 amino acids long. The CDR3 DNA follows: TGTGCCAGCAGCTTAATGGCGGGAGGTAGGAATGAGCAGTTCTTC. Protein product: CASSLMAGGRNEQFF.

This chain uses TRBV5-4 with TRBJ2-3; 7 positions match TRBD1. The J segment lost 0 bases and the V segment lost 3 bases, leaving 7 bases of the junction unmatched. The germline CDR1 and CDR2 sequences are SGHNT and YYREEE (reference sequence). There are 16 residues in the CDR3. CDR3 protein: CASSSAGGRSTDTQYF. The CDR3 DNA follows: TGTGCCAGCAGCTCCGCAGGGGGTAGAAGCACAGATACGCAGTATTTT.